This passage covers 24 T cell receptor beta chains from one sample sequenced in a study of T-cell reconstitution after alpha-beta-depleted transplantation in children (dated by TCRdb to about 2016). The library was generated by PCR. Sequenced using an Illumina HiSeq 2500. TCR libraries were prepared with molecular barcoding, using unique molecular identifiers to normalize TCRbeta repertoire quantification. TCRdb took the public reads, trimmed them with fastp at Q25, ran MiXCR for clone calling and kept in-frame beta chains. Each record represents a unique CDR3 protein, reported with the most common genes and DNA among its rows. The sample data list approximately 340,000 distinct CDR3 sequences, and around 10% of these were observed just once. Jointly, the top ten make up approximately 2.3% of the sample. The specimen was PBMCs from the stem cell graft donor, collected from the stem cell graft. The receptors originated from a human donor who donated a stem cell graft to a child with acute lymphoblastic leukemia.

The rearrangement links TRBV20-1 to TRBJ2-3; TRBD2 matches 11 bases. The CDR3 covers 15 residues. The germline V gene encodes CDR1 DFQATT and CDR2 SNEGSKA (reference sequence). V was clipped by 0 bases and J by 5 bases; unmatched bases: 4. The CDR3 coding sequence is TGCAGTGCTAGAGAACTAGCGGGAGTCCTAGATACGCAGTATTTT. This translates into CSARELAGVLDTQYF.

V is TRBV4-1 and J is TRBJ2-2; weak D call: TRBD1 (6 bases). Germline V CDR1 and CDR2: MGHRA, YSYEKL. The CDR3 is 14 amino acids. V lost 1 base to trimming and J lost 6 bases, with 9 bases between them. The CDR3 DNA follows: TGCGCCAGCAGCCAAGGCAGGGGCGCCGGGGAGCTGTTTTTT. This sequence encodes CASSQGRGAGELFF.

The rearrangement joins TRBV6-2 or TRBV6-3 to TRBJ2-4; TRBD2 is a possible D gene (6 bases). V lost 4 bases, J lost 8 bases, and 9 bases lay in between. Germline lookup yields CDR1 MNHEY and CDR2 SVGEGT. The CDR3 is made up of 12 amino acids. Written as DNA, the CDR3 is TGTGCCAGCAGTTTCGGCGGGGACATTCAGTACTTC. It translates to CASSFGGDIQYF.

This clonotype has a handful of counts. The CDR3 is CASSPGAADQETQYF. The CDR3 DNA reads TGCGCCAGCAGCCCAGGGGCAGCAGATCAAGAGACCCAGTACTTC. The chain couples TRBV5-1 to TRBJ2-5, with a weak D call TRBD1 (6 bases). This CDR3 is built from 15 residues. The V end lost 4 bases, the J end lost 2 bases, and 15 bases lay between the germline ends. Germline CDR1 is SGHRS and CDR2 is YFSETQ.

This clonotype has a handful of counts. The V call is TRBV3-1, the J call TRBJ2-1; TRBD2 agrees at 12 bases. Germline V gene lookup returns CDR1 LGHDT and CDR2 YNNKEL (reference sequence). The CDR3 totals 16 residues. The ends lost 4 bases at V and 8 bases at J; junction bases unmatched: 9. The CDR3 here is CASSRTLAGGPYEQFF. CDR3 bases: TGTGCCAGCAGCCGGACGCTAGCGGGAGGGCCGTATGAGCAGTTCTTC.

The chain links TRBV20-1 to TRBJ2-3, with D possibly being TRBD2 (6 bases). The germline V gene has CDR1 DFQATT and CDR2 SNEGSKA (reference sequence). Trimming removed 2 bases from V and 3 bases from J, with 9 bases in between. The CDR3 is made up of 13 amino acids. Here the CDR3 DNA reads TGCAGTGCTAGAAGGGAGGTTACAGATACGCAGTATTTT. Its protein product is CSARREVTDTQYF.

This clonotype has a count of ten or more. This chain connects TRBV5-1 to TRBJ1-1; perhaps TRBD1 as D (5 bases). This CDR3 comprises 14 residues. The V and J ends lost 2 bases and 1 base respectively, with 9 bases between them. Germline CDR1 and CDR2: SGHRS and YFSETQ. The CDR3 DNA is TGCGCCAGCAGCTTCCGGGACGGGAACACTGAAGCTTTCTTT. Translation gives CASSFRDGNTEAFF.

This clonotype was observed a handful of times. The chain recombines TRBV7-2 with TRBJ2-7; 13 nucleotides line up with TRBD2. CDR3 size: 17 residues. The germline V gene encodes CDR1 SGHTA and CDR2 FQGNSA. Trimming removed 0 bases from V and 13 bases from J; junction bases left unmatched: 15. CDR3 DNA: TGTGCCAGCAGCTTAGCGACTAGCGGGAGGCCCCGTACTCCTCGTTACTTC. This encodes CASSLATSGRPRTPRYF.

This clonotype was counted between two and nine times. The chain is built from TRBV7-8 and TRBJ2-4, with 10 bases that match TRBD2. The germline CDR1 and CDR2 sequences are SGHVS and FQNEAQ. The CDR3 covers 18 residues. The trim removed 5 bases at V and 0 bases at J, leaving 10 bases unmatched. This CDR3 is CASSLPRRLAGAKNIQYF. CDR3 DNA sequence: TGTGCCAGCAGCCTACCCCGGAGACTAGCGGGAGCCAAAAACATTCAGTACTTC.

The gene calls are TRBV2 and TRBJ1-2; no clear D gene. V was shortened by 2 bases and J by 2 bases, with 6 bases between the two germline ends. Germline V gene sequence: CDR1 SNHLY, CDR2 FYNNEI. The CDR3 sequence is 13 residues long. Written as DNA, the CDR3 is TGTGCCAGCAGTGAACAGCAAAACTATGGCTACACCTTC. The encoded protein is CASSEQQNYGYTF.

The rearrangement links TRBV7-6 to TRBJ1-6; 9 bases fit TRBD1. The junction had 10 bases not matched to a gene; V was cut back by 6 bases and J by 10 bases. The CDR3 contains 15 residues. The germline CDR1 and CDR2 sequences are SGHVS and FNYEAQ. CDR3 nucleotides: TGTGCCAGCAGTCTGGACAGGGGATTTGAATCACCCCTCCACTTT. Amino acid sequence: CASSLDRGFESPLHF.

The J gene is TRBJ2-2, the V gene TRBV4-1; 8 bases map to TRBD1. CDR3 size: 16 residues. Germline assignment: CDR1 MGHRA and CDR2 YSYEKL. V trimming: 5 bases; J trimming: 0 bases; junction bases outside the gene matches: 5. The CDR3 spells CASSYSDRANTGELFF. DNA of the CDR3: TGCGCCAGCAGCTACTCGGACAGGGCGAACACCGGGGAGCTGTTTTTT.

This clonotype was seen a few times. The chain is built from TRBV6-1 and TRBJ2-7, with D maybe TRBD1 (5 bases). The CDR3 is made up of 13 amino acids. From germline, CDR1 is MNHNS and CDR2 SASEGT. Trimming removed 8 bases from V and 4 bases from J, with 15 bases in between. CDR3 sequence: CASLDSPKYEQYF. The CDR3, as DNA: TGTGCCAGCCTCGACAGCCCAAAGTACGAGCAGTACTTC.

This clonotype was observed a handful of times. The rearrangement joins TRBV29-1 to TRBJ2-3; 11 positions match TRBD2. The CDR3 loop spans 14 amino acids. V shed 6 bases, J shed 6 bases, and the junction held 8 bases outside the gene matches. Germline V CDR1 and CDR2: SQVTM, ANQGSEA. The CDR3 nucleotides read TGCAGCGTAGGGACTAGCGGAACTGATGATACGCAGTATTTT. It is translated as CSVGTSGTDDTQYF.

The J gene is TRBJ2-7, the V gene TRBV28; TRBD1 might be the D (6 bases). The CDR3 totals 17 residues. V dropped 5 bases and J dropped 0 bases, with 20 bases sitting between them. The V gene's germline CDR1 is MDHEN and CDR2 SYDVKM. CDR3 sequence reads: CASSPTTGHHSSYEQYF. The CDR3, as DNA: TGTGCCAGCAGTCCAACGACAGGCCACCATAGCTCCTACGAGCAGTACTTC.

The chain's CDR3 is CASSQEGSVRTGELFF. The CDR3 nucleotides are TGTGCCAGCAGCCAAGAGGGTAGCGTAAGGACCGGGGAGCTGTTTTTT. This chain uses TRBV4-2 with TRBJ2-2, with D maybe TRBD2 (5 bases). Germline V gives CDR1 LGHNA, CDR2 YNFKEQ. Trimming took 0 bases from V and 5 from J, leaving 13 bases between them. The CDR3 spans 16 residues.

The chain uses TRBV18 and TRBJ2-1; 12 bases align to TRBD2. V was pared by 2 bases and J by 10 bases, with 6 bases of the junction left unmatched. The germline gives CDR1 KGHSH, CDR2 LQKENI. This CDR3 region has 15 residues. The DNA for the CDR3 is TGTGCCAGCTCACCAAGCCTAGCGGGAGGGCAGGAGCAGTTCTTC. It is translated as CASSPSLAGGQEQFF.

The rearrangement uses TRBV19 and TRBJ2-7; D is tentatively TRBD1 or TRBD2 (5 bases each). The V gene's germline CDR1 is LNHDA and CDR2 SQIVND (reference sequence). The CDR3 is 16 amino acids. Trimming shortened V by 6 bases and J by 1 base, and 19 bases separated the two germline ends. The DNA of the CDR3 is TGTGCCAGTAGCCCTCGGGGCAGGGACGGGTCCTACGAGCAGTACTTC. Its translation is CASSPRGRDGSYEQYF.

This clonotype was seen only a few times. Here the CDR3 reads CSATGPGQEAYEQYF. CDR3 coding DNA: TGCAGTGCTACTGGCCCCGGACAGGAAGCCTACGAGCAGTACTTC. The chain links TRBV20-1 to TRBJ2-7; 7 bases are shared with TRBD1. Germline lookup yields CDR1 DFQATT and CDR2 SNEGSKA (reference sequence). V was pared by 4 bases and J by 2 bases, with 11 bases of the junction left unmatched. The CDR3 contains 15 residues.

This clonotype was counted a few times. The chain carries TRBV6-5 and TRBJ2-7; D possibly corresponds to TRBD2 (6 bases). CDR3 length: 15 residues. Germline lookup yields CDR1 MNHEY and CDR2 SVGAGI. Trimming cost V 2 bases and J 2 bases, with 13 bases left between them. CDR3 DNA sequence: TGTGCCAGCAGTTACGGGGGGAAGCCCACCTACGAGCAGTACTTC. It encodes CASSYGGKPTYEQYF.

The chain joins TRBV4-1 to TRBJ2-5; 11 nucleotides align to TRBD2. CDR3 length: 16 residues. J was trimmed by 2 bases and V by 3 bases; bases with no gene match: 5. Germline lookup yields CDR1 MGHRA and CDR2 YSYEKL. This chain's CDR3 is CASSQLAGGVQETQYF. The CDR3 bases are TGCGCCAGCAGCCAGCTAGCGGGAGGAGTTCAAGAGACCCAGTACTTC.

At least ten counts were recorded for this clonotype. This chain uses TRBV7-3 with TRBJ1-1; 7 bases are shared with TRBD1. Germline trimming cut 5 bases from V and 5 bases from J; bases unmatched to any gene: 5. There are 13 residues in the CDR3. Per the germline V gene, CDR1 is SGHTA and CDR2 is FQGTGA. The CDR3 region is CASSRRQGTEAFF. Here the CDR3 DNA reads TGTGCCAGCAGCCGACGACAGGGAACTGAAGCTTTCTTT.

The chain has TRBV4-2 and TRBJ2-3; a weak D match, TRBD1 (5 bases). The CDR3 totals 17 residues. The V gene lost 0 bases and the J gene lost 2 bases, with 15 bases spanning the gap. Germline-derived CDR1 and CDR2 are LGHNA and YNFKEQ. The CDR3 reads CASSQDGNQGATDTQYF. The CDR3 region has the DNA TGTGCCAGCAGCCAAGATGGGAACCAAGGGGCCACAGATACGCAGTATTTT.

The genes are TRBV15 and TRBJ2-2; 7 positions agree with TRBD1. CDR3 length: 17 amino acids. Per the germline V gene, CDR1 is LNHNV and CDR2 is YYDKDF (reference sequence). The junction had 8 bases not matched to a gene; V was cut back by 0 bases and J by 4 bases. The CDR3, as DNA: TGTGCCACCAGCAGAGATTGGGGACAGTCCCCCACCGGGGAGCTGTTTTTT. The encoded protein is CATSRDWGQSPTGELFF.